This record covers a single T cell receptor (beta chain). TCRdb's copy holds only in-frame clones and misses some; the assay was immunoSEQ multiplex PCR. The table includes about 66,000 clones, approximately 78% detected once. This CDR3 is 16 amino acids long. The V gene lost 4 bases and the J gene lost 4 bases, with 20 bases spanning the gap. CDR1 is SGHKS and CDR2 is YYEKEE in the germline V gene (reference sequence). This sample is part of a study of OX40 agonist ivuxolimab in advanced cancers. Across the whole study: The group had a mean age of about 65 years, ranged from about 20 to 90, and was 80% to 85% male.

The receptor comes from an adult with an advanced solid tumor such as melanoma, head and neck, liver or kidney cancer. The J gene is TRBJ1-1, the V gene TRBV5-5; possible D gene TRBD1, 6 bases. The sequences come from CD4+ or CD8+ T cells sorted from blood, collected in a trial of the OX40 agonist ivuxolimab. The CDR3 region has the DNA TGTGCCAGCAGCCCCCTAGGGGGGGGAGGGGGCACTGAAGCTTTCTTT. As protein: CASSPLGGGGGTEAFF.